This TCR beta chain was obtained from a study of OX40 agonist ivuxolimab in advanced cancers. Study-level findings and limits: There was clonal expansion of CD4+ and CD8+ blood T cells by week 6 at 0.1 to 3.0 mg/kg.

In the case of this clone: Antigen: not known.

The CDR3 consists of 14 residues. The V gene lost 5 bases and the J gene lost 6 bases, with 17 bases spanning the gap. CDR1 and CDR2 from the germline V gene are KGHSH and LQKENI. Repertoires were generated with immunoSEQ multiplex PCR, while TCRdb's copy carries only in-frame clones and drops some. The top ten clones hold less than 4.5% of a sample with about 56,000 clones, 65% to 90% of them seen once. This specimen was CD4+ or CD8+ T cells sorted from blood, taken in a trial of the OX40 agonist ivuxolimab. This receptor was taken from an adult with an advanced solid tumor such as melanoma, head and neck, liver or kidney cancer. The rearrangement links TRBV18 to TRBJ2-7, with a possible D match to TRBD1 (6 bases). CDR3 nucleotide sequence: TGTGCCAGCTCAAGCACAGGGATGGGGTCCGAGCAGTACTTC. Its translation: CASSSTGMGSEQYF.